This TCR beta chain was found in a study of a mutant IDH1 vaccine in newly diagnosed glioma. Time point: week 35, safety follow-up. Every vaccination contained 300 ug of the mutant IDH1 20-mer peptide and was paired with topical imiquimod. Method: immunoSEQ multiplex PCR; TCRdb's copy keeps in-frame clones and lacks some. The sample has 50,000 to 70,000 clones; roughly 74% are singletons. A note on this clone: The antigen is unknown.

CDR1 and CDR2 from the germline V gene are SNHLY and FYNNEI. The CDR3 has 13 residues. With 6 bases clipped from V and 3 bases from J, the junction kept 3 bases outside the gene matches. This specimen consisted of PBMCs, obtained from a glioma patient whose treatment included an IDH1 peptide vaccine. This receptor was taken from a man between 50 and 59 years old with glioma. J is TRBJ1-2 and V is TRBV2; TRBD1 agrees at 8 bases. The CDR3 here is CASRMDRDYGYTF. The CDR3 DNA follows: TGTGCCAGCAGGATGGACAGGGACTATGGCTACACCTTC.